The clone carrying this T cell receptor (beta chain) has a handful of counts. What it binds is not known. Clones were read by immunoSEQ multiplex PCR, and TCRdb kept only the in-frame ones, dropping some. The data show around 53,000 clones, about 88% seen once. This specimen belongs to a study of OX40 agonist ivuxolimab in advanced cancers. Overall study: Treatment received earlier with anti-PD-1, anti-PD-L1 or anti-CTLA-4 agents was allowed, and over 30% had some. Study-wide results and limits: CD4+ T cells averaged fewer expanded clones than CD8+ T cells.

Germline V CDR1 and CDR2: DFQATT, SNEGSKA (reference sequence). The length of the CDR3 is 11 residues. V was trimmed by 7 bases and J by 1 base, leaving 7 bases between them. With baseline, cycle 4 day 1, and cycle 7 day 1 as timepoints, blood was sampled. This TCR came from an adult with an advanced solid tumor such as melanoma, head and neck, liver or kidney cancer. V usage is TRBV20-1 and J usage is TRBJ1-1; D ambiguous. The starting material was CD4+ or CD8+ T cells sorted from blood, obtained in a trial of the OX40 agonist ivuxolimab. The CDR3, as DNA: TGCAGTGGGGCAAAGAACACTGAAGCTTTCTTT. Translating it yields CSGAKNTEAFF.